Following are 21 T cell receptor beta chains from one sample sequenced in a study of cytotoxic CD8 clonotypes in ibrutinib-treated CLL (dated by TCRdb to about 2021). The time point label, as the study defines it: roughly 2 years on ibrutinib. Libraries were constructed by the immunoSEQ multiplex PCR assay. The clones in this table, taken by TCRdb from immuneACCESS, are in-frame only. Not every clone is retained; where verified, under half of the shortfall comes from an unresolved V gene, and the cause of the rest is unknown. This sample has about 26,000 clones in its table, and approximately 85% of those were observed once. Under 9.5% of the sample rests with the top ten. This specimen consisted of PBMCs, obtained after 24 months of ibrutinib treatment. The receptors originated from a human donor with chronic lymphocytic leukemia.

This clone was detected once. The chain joins TRBV11-3 to TRBJ2-7; D unresolved. The V gene's germline CDR1 is SGHNT and CDR2 YENEEA. The V end was cut by 1 base, the J end by 2 bases, with 3 bases between. The CDR3 sequence is 12 residues long. CDR3 DNA sequence: TGTGCCAGCAGCTTAGGAGCCTACGAGCAGTACTTC. Translation gives CASSLGAYEQYF.

The V gene is TRBV27, the J gene TRBJ2-7, with D unclear. The CDR3 totals 14 residues. The germline V gene encodes CDR1 MNHEY and CDR2 SMNVEV (reference sequence). V lost 2 bases and J lost 0, with 8 bases in between. CDR3 coding DNA: TGTGCCAGCAGTTTAGGGGTGACCTCCTACGAGCAGTACTTC. Translated, it gives CASSLGVTSYEQYF.

The rearrangement joins TRBV6-5 to TRBJ2-7; a weak D match, TRBD2 (6 bases). The germline V gene has CDR1 MNHEY and CDR2 SVGAGI. Trimming stripped 4 bases from V and 6 bases from J, with 19 bases between. The CDR3 has 15 amino acids. CDR3 residues: CASSCTGDSLAEQYF. The CDR3 DNA is TGTGCCAGCAGTTGCACCGGGGACTCCCTCGCCGAGCAGTACTTC.

The rearrangement joins TRBV19 to TRBJ2-3; either TRBD1 or TRBD2 may fit D (5 bases each). The CDR3 covers 14 residues. The germline V gene has CDR1 LNHDA and CDR2 SQIVND (reference sequence). V shed 8 bases and J shed 4 bases, with 16 bases lying between them. CDR3 DNA: TGTGCCAGTCAGACGGGGCAGGGTGCAGATACGCAGTATTTT. Its translation: CASQTGQGADTQYF.

The chain joins TRBV11-1 to TRBJ2-1, with D tentatively TRBD2 (6 bases). This CDR3 region has 13 residues. Germline CDR1 is SGHAT and CDR2 is FQDESV (reference sequence). V was shortened by 4 bases and J by 2 bases, with 6 bases between the two germline ends. CDR3 sequence: CASSWTTYNEQFF. CDR3 in DNA: TGTGCCAGCAGCTGGACTACCTACAATGAGCAGTTCTTC.

V and J are TRBV30 and TRBJ2-7, with a weak D call TRBD1 (7 bases). The CDR3 spans 13 residues. Trimming shortened V by 7 bases and J by 3 bases, and 16 bases separated the two germline ends. CDR1 is GTSNPN and CDR2 is SVGIG in the germline V gene (reference sequence). The CDR3, as DNA: TGTGCCTCTTCGACAGGGAGGAACTACGAGCAGTACTTC. The encoded protein is CASSTGRNYEQYF.

The chain joins TRBV6-1 to TRBJ1-6; 7 bases are a match to TRBD1. This CDR3 has 15 residues. Germline V lookup: CDR1 MNHNS, CDR2 SASEGT. Germline trimming cut 4 bases from V and 7 bases from J; bases unmatched to any gene: 7. CDR3 sequence: CASSAGGRSNSPLHF. CDR3 DNA sequence: TGTGCCAGCAGTGCAGGGGGACGGTCCAATTCACCCCTCCACTTT.

This clone was seen a handful of times. The V gene is TRBV5-1, the J gene TRBJ2-3; the match to TRBD1 covers 7 bases. Looked up from germline, CDR1 is SGHRS and CDR2 is YFSETQ. J lost 8 bases, V lost 0 bases, and 0 bases had no gene match. The CDR3 has 12 amino acids. CDR3 protein: CASSLDRGTQYF. The CDR3 DNA sequence: TGCGCCAGCAGCTTGGACAGGGGTACGCAGTATTTT.

The chain couples TRBV5-1 to TRBJ2-5; D possibly corresponds to TRBD1 (6 bases). The CDR3 loop spans 16 amino acids. Per the germline V gene, CDR1 is SGHRS and CDR2 is YFSETQ. V gave up 4 bases and J gave up 5 bases, with 21 bases separating them. The CDR3 DNA reads as TGCGCCAGCAGCCGACAATCCAGGGGATCGGAGGAGACCCAGTACTTC. Protein product: CASSRQSRGSEETQYF.

This clone showed up just once. The V and J genes are TRBV7-3 and TRBJ2-2; the match to TRBD2 covers 13 bases. The V segment lost 5 bases and the J segment 3 bases; nucleotides outside the gene matches: 3. Germline loops: CDR1 SGHTA, CDR2 FQGTGA. This CDR3 comprises 16 residues. CDR3 coding DNA: TGTGCCAGCAGCCCCGGGACTAGCGGGGACACCGGGGAGCTGTTTTTT. It encodes CASSPGTSGDTGELFF.

The V gene is TRBV18, the J gene TRBJ1-4; 8 bases line up with TRBD1. CDR1 and CDR2 (germline): KGHSH, LQKENI. There are 16 residues in the CDR3. The V and J ends lost 1 base and 5 bases, in that order; junction bases with no gene match: 6. This CDR3 is CASSPLTGTGNEKLFF. The CDR3 DNA follows: TGTGCCAGCTCACCACTTACCGGGACAGGCAATGAAAAACTGTTTTTT.

This chain joins TRBV15 and TRBJ2-3; TRBD1 agrees at 12 bases. Germline CDR1 LNHNV, CDR2 YYDKDF (reference sequence). Germline trimming cut 1 base from V and 5 bases from J; bases unmatched to any gene: 4. The CDR3 has 16 residues. The CDR3 reads CATSRVGQGAGDTQYF. The DNA of the CDR3 is TGTGCCACCAGCAGAGTGGGACAGGGGGCGGGAGATACGCAGTATTTT.

This sequence joins TRBV10-3 and TRBJ2-7; D not resolved. CDR1 is ENHRY, CDR2 SYGVKD, per germline. The CDR3 is made up of 15 amino acids. The ends were cut back, 3 bases at V and 1 base at J, with 13 bases in the middle. The CDR3 spells CAISDPTQVSYEQYF. As DNA, the CDR3 is TGTGCCATCAGTGACCCGACTCAGGTTTCCTACGAGCAGTACTTC.

V gene TRBV28 combines with J gene TRBJ1-1, with D possibly TRBD1 on 6 matching bases. V lost 4 bases to trimming and J lost 7 bases, with 10 bases between them. This CDR3 is built from 12 residues. In germline, CDR1 is MDHEN, CDR2 SYDVKM. The CDR3, as DNA: TGTGCCAGCAGTTACAGGGTTGGTGAAGCTTTCTTT. Amino acid sequence: CASSYRVGEAFF.

V and J are TRBV7-8 and TRBJ1-1; D gene unclear. Germline values: CDR1 SGHVS, CDR2 FQNEAQ. The CDR3 extends over 14 amino acids. V was clipped by 1 base and J by 0 bases, with 6 bases between them. This CDR3 reads CASSLGRVNTEAFF. CDR3 DNA sequence: TGTGCCAGCAGCTTAGGGAGGGTGAACACTGAAGCTTTCTTT.

CDR3 nucleotides: TGCGCCAGCAGCCAAGATCACCCAGGGCCGTTCAATCAGCCCCAGCATTTT. This translates into CASSQDHPGPFNQPQHF. The gene calls are TRBV4-1 and TRBJ1-5, with D perhaps TRBD1 (5 bases). Germline CDR1 and CDR2: MGHRA and YSYEKL. V dropped 0 bases and J dropped 3 bases, with 15 bases sitting between them. CDR3 length equals 17 residues.

The chain recombines TRBV6-6 with TRBJ1-1; 7 bases are a match to TRBD1. This CDR3 is built from 16 residues. Per germline, CDR1 MNHNY and CDR2 SVGAGI (reference sequence). V lost 6 bases to trimming and J lost 3 bases; unmatched junction nucleotides: 13. The CDR3, as DNA: TGTGCCAGCAGCCCCGGGACAGTCAACTGGGACACTGAAGCTTTCTTT. Protein sequence: CASSPGTVNWDTEAFF.

The V gene is TRBV5-1, the J gene TRBJ2-2; the D gene is possibly TRBD2 (5 bases). Per the germline V gene, CDR1 is SGHRS and CDR2 is YFSETQ. With 0 bases removed from V and 6 bases from J, the gap between germline ends came to 15 bases. This CDR3 contains 16 residues. CDR3 residues: CASSLGGLGYSGELFF. CDR3 DNA: TGCGCCAGCAGCTTGGGTGGACTGGGATACTCCGGGGAGCTGTTTTTT.

The chain couples TRBV9 to TRBJ1-4; D unresolved. Per germline, CDR1 SGDLS and CDR2 YYNGEE. CDR3 length: 14 amino acids. V lost 2 bases, J lost 7 bases, and 12 bases lay in between. The chain's CDR3 is CASSVEGRGEKLFF. CDR3 bases: TGTGCCAGCAGCGTCGAGGGCCGAGGTGAAAAACTGTTTTTT.

V usage is TRBV6-1 and J usage is TRBJ1-2; D uncertain. V was clipped by 2 bases and J by 9 bases, with 16 bases between them. Looked up from germline, CDR1 is MNHNS and CDR2 is SASEGT. This CDR3 comprises 14 residues. The CDR3 sequence is CASSERSQGARYTF. In DNA, the CDR3 is TGTGCCAGCAGTGAAAGGTCGCAAGGAGCTCGCTACACCTTC.

V and J are TRBV7-3 and TRBJ2-1; D is unresolved. The germline V gene has CDR1 SGHTA and CDR2 FQGTGA. V dropped 5 bases and J dropped 1 base, with 12 bases sitting between them. This CDR3 is built from 15 residues. The CDR3 loop is CASSPREVSYNEQFF. The CDR3 nucleotides are TGTGCCAGCAGCCCTCGTGAGGTATCCTACAATGAGCAGTTCTTC.